These T cell receptor beta chains were read from a single sample in a study of blood T cell repertoires in COVID-19. Clones were read by immunoSEQ multiplex PCR, and TCRdb kept only the in-frame ones, dropping some. The repertoire holds around 150,000 clones, about 80% seen once, with roughly 18% in the top ten. The sample taken for sequencing was peripheral blood. The source of these receptors is a woman older than 75 with acute or convalescent COVID-19. Both conserved end residues are part of each CDR3. Each record gives: V gene, J gene, D gene, clone size, CDR3 protein, CDR3 DNA. The D gene is left open where the match is weak. Part of the rows lack a size; the others show once, few, many or a class for expanded clones.

>TRBV6-5|TRBJ2-1|TRBD1|-
CASRLTGDHYNEQFF
TGTGCCAGCAGACTTACAGGGGACCACTACAATGAGCAGTTCTTC
>TRBV19|TRBJ1-1|TRBD1|-
CASSFSGQGANTEAFF
TGTGCCAGTAGTTTTTCGGGACAGGGGGCCAACACTGAAGCTTTCTTT
>TRBV28|TRBJ1-5|TRBD1|-
CASSLGQGARNQPQHF
TGTGCCAGCAGTTTAGGACAGGGGGCCCGCAATCAGCCCCAGCATTTT
>TRBV6-1|TRBJ1-3|-|-
CASSETVGNTIYF
TGTGCCAGCAGTGAGACAGTTGGAAACACCATATATTTT
>TRBV3-1/TRBV3-2|TRBJ2-3|TRBD2|-
CASSQEGRGWSTDTQYF
TGTGCCAGCAGCCAAGAGGGGAGGGGCTGGAGCACAGATACGCAGTATTTT
>TRBV11-2|TRBJ2-2|-|-
CASSLGVVAGELFF
TGTGCCAGCAGCTTAGGTGTAGTCGCCGGGGAGCTGTTTTTT
>TRBV6-6|TRBJ1-1|-|-
CASSYEGGLNTEAFF
TGTGCCAGCAGTTACGAGGGGGGGCTGAACACTGAAGCTTTCTTT
>TRBV5-1|TRBJ2-3|-|-
CASSLALTSTDTQYF
TGCGCCAGCAGCTTGGCCCTAACTAGCACAGATACGCAGTATTTT
>TRBV7-2|TRBJ1-2|TRBD1|-
CASSLALGTGNRYTF
TGTGCCAGCAGCTTAGCGCTAGGGACAGGGAATCGTTACACCTTC
>TRBV11-2|TRBJ2-1|TRBD2|-
CASSLGGRVSEQFF
TGTGCCAGCAGCTTAGGCGGGAGGGTCAGTGAGCAGTTCTTC
>TRBV27|TRBJ1-2|TRBD1|-
CASSSRDRGTYGYTF
TGTGCCAGCAGTTCTCGGGACAGGGGGACATATGGCTACACCTTC
>TRBV9|TRBJ2-1|-|-
CASSAAAGYYNEQFF
TGTGCCAGCAGCGCCGCCGCGGGCTATTACAATGAGCAGTTCTTC
>TRBV7-2|TRBJ1-5|-|once
CASSTQGSGLHQPQHF
TGTGCCAGCAGCACACAGGGTTCGGGGTTACATCAGCCCCAGCATTTT
>TRBV18|TRBJ2-5|-|-
CASSLRPEETQYF
TGTGCCAGCTCCCTCAGGCCCGAAGAGACCCAGTACTTC
>TRBV7-9|TRBJ1-6|-|-
CASSLGQESPLHF
TGTGCCAGCAGCTTAGGGCAGGAATCACCCCTCCACTTT
>TRBV3-1/TRBV3-2|TRBJ1-5|-|-
CASSQGGSRRQPQHF
TGTGCCAGCAGCCAAGGCGGCAGCCGCCGGCAGCCCCAGCATTTT
>TRBV5-4|TRBJ1-4|-|-
CASSLRGGNEKLFF
TGTGCCAGCAGCCTGCGGGGGGGGAATGAAAAACTGTTTTTT
>TRBV28|TRBJ1-6|-|-
CASRTGGYNSPLHF
TGTGCCAGCAGAACCGGGGGCTATAATTCACCCCTCCACTTT
>TRBV7-9|TRBJ1-1|-|-
CASSGQTRTEAFF
TGTGCCAGCAGCGGACAGACAAGGACTGAAGCTTTCTTT
>TRBV7-8|TRBJ2-2|-|-
CASSPTRVTGELFF
TGTGCCAGCAGCCCAACCAGGGTCACCGGGGAGCTGTTTTTT
>TRBV6-5|TRBJ2-7|TRBD2|-
CASRTSGGQPYEQYF
TGTGCCAGCAGGACTAGCGGGGGACAGCCCTACGAGCAGTACTTC
>TRBV2|TRBJ1-2|TRBD1|-
CASTEWDRGYGYTF
TGTGCCAGCACCGAGTGGGACAGGGGTTATGGCTACACCTTC
>TRBV19|TRBJ1-4|-|-
CASRGVNEKLFF
TGTGCCAGCCGGGGGGTAAATGAAAAACTGTTTTTT
>TRBV18|TRBJ2-1|-|-
CASSPAGTEQFF
TGTGCCAGCTCACCCGCCGGGACAGAGCAGTTCTTC
>TRBV2|TRBJ2-7|TRBD2|-
CASSRSLAGGEQYF
TGTGCCAGCAGTCGATCCCTAGCGGGGGGTGAGCAGTACTTC
>TRBV6-5|TRBJ2-3|TRBD1|-
CASRLQGVDTQYF
TGTGCCAGCAGACTACAGGGGGTGGATACGCAGTATTTT
>TRBV3-1/TRBV3-2|TRBJ1-2|-|-
CASSQEPRTNYGYTF
TGTGCCAGCAGCCAAGAACCGAGGACAAACTATGGCTACACCTTC
>TRBV6-5|TRBJ2-1|TRBD1|-
CASRITGTGDNEQFF
TGTGCCAGCAGGATAACCGGGACAGGGGACAATGAGCAGTTCTTC
>TRBV10-3|TRBJ2-1|TRBD2|few
CAIRLTSGSASEQFF
TGTGCCATCAGATTGACTAGCGGGAGCGCTAGCGAGCAGTTCTTC
>TRBV4-2|TRBJ2-2|-|few
CASSQDRGELFF
TGTGCCAGCAGCCAAGATCGTGGGGAGCTGTTTTTT
>TRBV19|TRBJ1-3|-|-
CASSIGQSAGNTIYF
TGTGCCAGTAGTATCGGACAGTCGGCCGGAAACACCATATATTTT
>TRBV5-1|TRBJ1-2|-|-
CASTQNTNNRYGYTF
TGCGCCAGCACACAGAATACCAACAATCGATATGGCTACACCTTC
>TRBV25-1|TRBJ2-7|-|-
CASSVPGTYEQYF
TGTGCCAGCAGTGTTCCCGGGACCTACGAGCAGTACTTC
>TRBV5-4|TRBJ1-1|TRBD1|-
CASSWGKPRQGTEAFF
TGTGCCAGCAGCTGGGGGAAACCACGACAGGGGACTGAAGCTTTCTTT
>TRBV14|TRBJ2-1|TRBD2|once
CASSSVGLASRNEQFF
TGTGCCAGCAGTTCGGTGGGACTAGCTAGTCGGAATGAGCAGTTCTTC
>TRBV27|TRBJ1-1|TRBD1|-
CASSPLLQGVNTEAFF
TGTGCCAGCAGTCCCCTCCTACAGGGGGTGAACACTGAAGCTTTCTTT
>TRBV2|TRBJ2-7|-|-
CASSPRESYEQYF
TGTGCCAGCAGTCCCCGGGAGAGCTACGAGCAGTACTTC
>TRBV11-2|TRBJ2-2|-|-
CASSLGGSGTGELFF
TGTGCCAGCAGCTTAGGAGGGAGTGGCACCGGGGAGCTGTTTTTT
>TRBV7-2|TRBJ1-1|-|few
CASSSYTEAFF
TGTGCCAGCAGCTCGTACACTGAAGCTTTCTTT
>TRBV7-9|TRBJ2-5|-|once
CASSYKTVRGGETQYF
TGTGCCAGCAGCTACAAGACCGTCAGGGGCGGGGAGACCCAGTACTTC